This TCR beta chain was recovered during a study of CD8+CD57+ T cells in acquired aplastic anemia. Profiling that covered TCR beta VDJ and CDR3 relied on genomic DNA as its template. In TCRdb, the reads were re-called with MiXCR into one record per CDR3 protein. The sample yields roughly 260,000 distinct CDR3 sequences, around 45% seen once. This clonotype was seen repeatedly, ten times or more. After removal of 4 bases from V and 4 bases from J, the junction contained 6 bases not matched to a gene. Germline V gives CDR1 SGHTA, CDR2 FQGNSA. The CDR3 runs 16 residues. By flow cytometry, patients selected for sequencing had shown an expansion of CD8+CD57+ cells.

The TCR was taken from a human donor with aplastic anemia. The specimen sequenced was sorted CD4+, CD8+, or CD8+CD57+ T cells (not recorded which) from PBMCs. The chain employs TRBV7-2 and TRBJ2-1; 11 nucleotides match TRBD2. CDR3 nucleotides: TGTGCCAGCAGCTCGCAACTAGCGGGGGCTTACAATGAGCAGTTCTTC. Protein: CASSSQLAGAYNEQFF.